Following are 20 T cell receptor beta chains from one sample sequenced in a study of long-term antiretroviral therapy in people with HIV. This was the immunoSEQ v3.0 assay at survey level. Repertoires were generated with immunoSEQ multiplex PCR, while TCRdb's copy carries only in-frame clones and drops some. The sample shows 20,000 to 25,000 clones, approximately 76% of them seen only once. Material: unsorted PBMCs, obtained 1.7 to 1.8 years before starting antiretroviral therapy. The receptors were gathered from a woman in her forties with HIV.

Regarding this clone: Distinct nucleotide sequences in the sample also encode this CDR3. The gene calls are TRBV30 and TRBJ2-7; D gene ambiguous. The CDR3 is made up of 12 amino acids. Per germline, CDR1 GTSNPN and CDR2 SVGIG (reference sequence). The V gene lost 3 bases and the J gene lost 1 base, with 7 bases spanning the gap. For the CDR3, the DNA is TGTGCCTGGAGCGCGGATTCCTACGAGCAGTACTTC. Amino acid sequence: CAWSADSYEQYF.

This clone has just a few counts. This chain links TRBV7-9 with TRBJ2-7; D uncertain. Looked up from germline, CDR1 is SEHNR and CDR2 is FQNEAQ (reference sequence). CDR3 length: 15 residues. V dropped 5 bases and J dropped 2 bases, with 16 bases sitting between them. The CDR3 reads CASSPSAVVTYEQYF. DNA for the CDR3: TGTGCCAGCAGCCCCTCGGCAGTAGTGACCTACGAGCAGTACTTC.

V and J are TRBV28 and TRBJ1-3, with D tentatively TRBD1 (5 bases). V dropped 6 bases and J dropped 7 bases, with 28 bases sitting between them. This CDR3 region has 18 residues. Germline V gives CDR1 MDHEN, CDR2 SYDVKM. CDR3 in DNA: TGTGCCAGCAGGGGACCTGGGCGGATTTCTCCCTCGGGGAACACCATATATTTT. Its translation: CASRGPGRISPSGNTIYF.

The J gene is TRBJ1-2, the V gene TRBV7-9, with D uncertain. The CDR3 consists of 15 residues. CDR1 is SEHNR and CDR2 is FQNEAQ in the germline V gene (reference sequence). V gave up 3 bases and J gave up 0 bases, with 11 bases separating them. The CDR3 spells CASSFPGMANYGYTF. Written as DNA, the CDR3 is TGTGCCAGCAGCTTTCCGGGGATGGCTAACTATGGCTACACCTTC. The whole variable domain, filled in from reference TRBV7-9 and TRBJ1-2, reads DTGVSQNPRHKITKRGQNVTFRCDPISEHNRLYWYRQTLGQGPEFLTYFQNEAQLEKSRLLSDRFSAERPKGSFSTLEIQRTEQGDSAMYLCASSFPGMANYGYTFGSGTRLTVV.

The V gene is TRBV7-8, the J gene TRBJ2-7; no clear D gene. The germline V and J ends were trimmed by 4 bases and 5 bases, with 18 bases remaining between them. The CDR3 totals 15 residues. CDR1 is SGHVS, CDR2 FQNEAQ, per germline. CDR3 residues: CASSSWDSGFNEQYF. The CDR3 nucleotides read TGTGCCAGCAGCTCCTGGGATTCAGGTTTCAACGAGCAGTACTTC.

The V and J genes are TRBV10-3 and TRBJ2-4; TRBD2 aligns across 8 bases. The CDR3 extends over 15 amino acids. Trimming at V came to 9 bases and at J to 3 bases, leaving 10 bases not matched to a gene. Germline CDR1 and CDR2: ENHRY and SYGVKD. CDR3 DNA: TGTGCCATACAACGGGGTCGGGAGGGCAAAAACATTCAGTACTTC. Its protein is CAIQRGREGKNIQYF.

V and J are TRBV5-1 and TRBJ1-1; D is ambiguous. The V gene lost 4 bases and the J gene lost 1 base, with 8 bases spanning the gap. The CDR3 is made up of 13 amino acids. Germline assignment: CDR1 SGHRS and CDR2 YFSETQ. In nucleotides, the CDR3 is TGCGCCAGCAGCCTGGTCCCGAACACTGAAGCTTTCTTT. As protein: CASSLVPNTEAFF.

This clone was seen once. The CDR3 DNA reads TGCAGCGTTGTCCACAGGGAACCTGAAGCTTTCTTT. Protein: CSVVHREPEAFF. The chain couples TRBV29-1 to TRBJ1-1, with D perhaps matching TRBD1 (6 bases). Germline V gives CDR1 SQVTM, CDR2 ANQGSEA. CDR3 length: 12 amino acids. Trimming cost V 4 bases and J 6 bases, with 12 bases left between them. The full variable domain, its missing parts supplied by reference TRBV29-1 and TRBJ1-1, is SAVISQKPSRDICQRGTSLTIQCQVDSQVTMMFWYRQQPGQSLTLIATANQGSEATYESGFVIDKFPISRPNLTFSTLTVSNMSPEDSSIYLCSVVHREPEAFFGQGTRLTVV.

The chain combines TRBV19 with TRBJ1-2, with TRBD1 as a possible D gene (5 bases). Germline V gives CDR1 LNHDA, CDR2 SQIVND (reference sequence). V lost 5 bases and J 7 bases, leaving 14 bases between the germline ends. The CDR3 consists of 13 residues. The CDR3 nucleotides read TGTGCCAGTAGTGTCAGGGAAGAGAGTGGCTACACCTTC. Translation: CASSVREESGYTF.

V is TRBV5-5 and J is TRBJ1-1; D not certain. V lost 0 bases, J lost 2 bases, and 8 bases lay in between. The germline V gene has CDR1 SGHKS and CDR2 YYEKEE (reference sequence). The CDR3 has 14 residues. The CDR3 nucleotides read TGTGCCAGCAGCTTGGCCCTGTTAAACACTGAAGCTTTCTTT. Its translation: CASSLALLNTEAFF.

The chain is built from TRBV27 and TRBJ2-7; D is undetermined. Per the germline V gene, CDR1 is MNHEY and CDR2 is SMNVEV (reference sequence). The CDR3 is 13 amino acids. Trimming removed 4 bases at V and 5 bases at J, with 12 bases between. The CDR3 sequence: CASSSTIEHEQYF. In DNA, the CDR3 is TGTGCCAGCAGTTCGACCATAGAACACGAGCAGTACTTC.

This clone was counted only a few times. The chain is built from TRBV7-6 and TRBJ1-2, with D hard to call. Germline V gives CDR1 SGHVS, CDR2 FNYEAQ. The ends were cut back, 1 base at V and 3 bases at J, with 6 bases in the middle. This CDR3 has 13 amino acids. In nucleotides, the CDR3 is TGTGCCAGCAGCTTAGGCTTAGACTATGGCTACACCTTC. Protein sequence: CASSLGLDYGYTF.

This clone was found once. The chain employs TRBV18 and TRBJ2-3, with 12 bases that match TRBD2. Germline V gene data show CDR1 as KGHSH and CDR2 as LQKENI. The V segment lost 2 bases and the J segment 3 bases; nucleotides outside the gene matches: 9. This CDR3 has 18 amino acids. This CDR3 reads CASSPRTSGVLGTDTQYF. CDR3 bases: TGTGCCAGCTCACCAAGGACTAGCGGGGTCTTGGGAACAGATACGCAGTATTTT.

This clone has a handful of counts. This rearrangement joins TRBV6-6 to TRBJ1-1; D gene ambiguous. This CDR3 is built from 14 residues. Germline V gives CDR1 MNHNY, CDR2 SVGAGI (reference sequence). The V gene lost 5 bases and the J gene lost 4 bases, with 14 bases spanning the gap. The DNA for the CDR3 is TGTGCCAGCAGTCGCGCGGAGGGAGGCACTGAAGCTTTCTTT. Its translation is CASSRAEGGTEAFF.

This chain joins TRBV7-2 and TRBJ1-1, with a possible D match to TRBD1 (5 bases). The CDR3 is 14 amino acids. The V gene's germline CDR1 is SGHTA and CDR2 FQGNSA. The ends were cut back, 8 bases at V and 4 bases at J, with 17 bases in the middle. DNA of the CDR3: TGTGCCAGCCTCGCCTCAACGAGGGGCACTGAAGCTTTCTTT. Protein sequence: CASLASTRGTEAFF.

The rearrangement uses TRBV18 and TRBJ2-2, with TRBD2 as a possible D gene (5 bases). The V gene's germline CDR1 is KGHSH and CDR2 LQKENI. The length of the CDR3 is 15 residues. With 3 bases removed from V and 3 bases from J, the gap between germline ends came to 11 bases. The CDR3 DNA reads TGTGCCAGCTCACCGCGGGCCACCGACACCGGGGAGCTGTTTTTT. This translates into CASSPRATDTGELFF.

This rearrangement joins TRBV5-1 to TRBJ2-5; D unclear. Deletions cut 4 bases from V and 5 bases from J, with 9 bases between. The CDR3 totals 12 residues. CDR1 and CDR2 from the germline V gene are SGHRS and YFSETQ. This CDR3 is CASSEEMETQYF. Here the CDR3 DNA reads TGCGCCAGCAGCGAAGAGATGGAGACCCAGTACTTC.

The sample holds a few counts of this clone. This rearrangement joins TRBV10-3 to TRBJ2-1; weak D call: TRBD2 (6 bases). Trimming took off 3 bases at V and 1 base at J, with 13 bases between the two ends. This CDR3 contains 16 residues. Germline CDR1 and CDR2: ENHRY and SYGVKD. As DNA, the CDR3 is TGTGCCATCAGTGACCCTCCCGGGGGTTCCTACAATGAGCAGTTCTTC. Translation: CAISDPPGGSYNEQFF.

The CDR3 reads CASSVLAASTDTQYF. CDR3 in DNA: TGTGCCAGTAGTGTACTAGCGGCTAGCACAGATACGCAGTATTTT. The chain joins TRBV19 to TRBJ2-3; TRBD2 matches at 8 bases. Trimming removed 5 bases from V and 0 bases from J; junction bases left unmatched: 4. The germline gives CDR1 LNHDA, CDR2 SQIVND (reference sequence). This CDR3 comprises 15 residues.

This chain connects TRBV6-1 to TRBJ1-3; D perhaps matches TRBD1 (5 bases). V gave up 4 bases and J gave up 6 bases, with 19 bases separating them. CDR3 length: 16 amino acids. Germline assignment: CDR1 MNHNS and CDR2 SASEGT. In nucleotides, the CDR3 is TGTGCCAGCAGTGCCATTTATCAGGGCGGCGAAAACACCATATATTTT. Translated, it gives CASSAIYQGGENTIYF.